These 20 T cell receptor beta chains were sequenced from one sample in a study of OX40 agonist ivuxolimab in advanced cancers. Clones were sequenced by immunoSEQ multiplex PCR, and TCRdb holds only the in-frame ones, with some missing. The sample lists about 98,000 clones, roughly 89% occurring once. The input for sequencing was CD4+ or CD8+ T cells sorted from blood, taken in a trial of the OX40 agonist ivuxolimab. Source of these receptors: an adult with an advanced solid tumor such as melanoma, head and neck, liver or kidney cancer.

This clone was counted a single time. CDR3 bases: TGCGCCAGCAGCGCCGGGACAGGGTCCGAAAAACTGTTTTTT. Translating it yields CASSAGTGSEKLFF. This chain connects TRBV5-1 to TRBJ1-4, with 9 bases lining up with TRBD1. Germline-derived CDR1 and CDR2 are SGHRS and YFSETQ. The CDR3 loop spans 14 amino acids. After removal of 4 bases from V and 8 bases from J, the junction contained 6 bases not matched to a gene.

This clone has just one count. The chain combines TRBV7-9 with TRBJ1-1; 8 bases line up with TRBD1. V dropped 5 bases and J dropped 4; count of bases not matched to a gene: 6. The CDR3 has 14 residues. CDR1 is SEHNR and CDR2 is FQNEAQ in the germline V gene (reference sequence). CDR3 in DNA: TGTGCCAGCAGCCAACAGGGGGTGAGCACTGAAGCTTTCTTT. It codes for CASSQQGVSTEAFF.

The CDR3 spells CASSGTSGRTNTGELFF. The CDR3, as DNA: TGTGCCAGCAGCGGAACTAGCGGGCGAACGAACACCGGGGAGCTGTTTTTT. This chain joins TRBV11-3 and TRBJ2-2, with TRBD2 identical over 9 bases. Germline V gives CDR1 SGHNT, CDR2 YENEEA. V lost 5 bases, J lost 0 bases, and 7 bases stayed unmatched. The CDR3 has 17 residues.

Concerning this clone itself: Germline and junction disagree at one end, which may indicate a read error. CDR3 nucleotides: TGTGCCAGCAGCTCCGGGGGCTACAATGAGCGGTTCTTC. This encodes CASSSGGYNERFF. The rearrangement links TRBV11-3 to TRBJ2-1; D is perhaps TRBD1 or TRBD2 (6 bases each). Germline values: CDR1 SGHNT, CDR2 YENEEA. The CDR3 has 13 residues.

This sequence joins TRBV18 and TRBJ2-7; D is possibly TRBD1 (6 bases). The CDR3 is 15 residues long. V was clipped by 3 bases and J by 1 base, with 13 bases between them. The V gene's germline CDR1 is KGHSH and CDR2 LQKENI. In DNA form, the CDR3 reads TGTGCCAGCTCACCGGGGGCAGGGGAATCCTACGAGCAGTACTTC. Translating gives CASSPGAGESYEQYF.

This clone was picked up one time. Mismatch with germline at one junction end may stem from a read error. This rearrangement joins TRBV4-3 to TRBJ2-1, with a tentative D call TRBD1 (6 bases). The CDR3 is 13 residues long. CDR1 is LGHNA, CDR2 YSLEER, per germline. The CDR3 DNA reads TGCGCCAGCAGCCAAGATAGGCAGACAGGTCCGGTCTTC. Its protein product is CASSQDRQTGPVF.

The chain employs TRBV10-3 and TRBJ1-2, with D possibly being TRBD1 (5 bases). Germline V lookup: CDR1 ENHRY, CDR2 SYGVKD. CDR3 length: 17 amino acids. Trimming took off 0 bases at V and 0 bases at J, with 14 bases between the two ends. CDR3 amino acids: CAISESKGRTSNYGYTF. The CDR3 nucleotides read TGTGCCATCAGTGAGTCGAAGGGGCGAACATCTAACTATGGCTACACCTTC.

V gene TRBV5-1 combines with J gene TRBJ1-2; maybe TRBD1 (5 bases). The CDR3 consists of 14 residues. Germline values: CDR1 SGHRS, CDR2 YFSETQ. V was shortened by 0 bases and J by 5 bases, with 11 bases between the two germline ends. This CDR3 reads CASSLGQLTYGYTF. For the CDR3, the DNA is TGCGCCAGCAGCTTGGGACAGCTCACTTATGGCTACACCTTC.

The V gene is TRBV7-2, the J gene TRBJ1-5, with 8 bases lining up with TRBD1. Germline trimming cut 8 bases from V and 6 bases from J; bases unmatched to any gene: 9. The CDR3 runs to 14 residues. Germline values: CDR1 SGHTA, CDR2 FQGNSA. The CDR3 nucleotides read TGTGCCAGCGGGAGGACAGGGAACAGTCAGCCCCAGCATTTT. Its protein is CASGRTGNSQPQHF.

The V gene is TRBV4-3, the J gene TRBJ2-5, with 8 bases fitting TRBD2. Germline V gene sequence: CDR1 LGHNA, CDR2 YSLEER. The V segment lost 1 base and the J segment 2 bases; nucleotides outside the gene matches: 3. CDR3 length: 15 amino acids. The CDR3 reads CASSQGTSRQETQYF. In nucleotides, the CDR3 is TGCGCCAGCAGCCAAGGGACTAGCAGACAAGAGACCCAGTACTTC.

The V gene is TRBV5-1, the J gene TRBJ2-5; the D gene could be TRBD1 or TRBD2 (5 bases each). The tail of the sequence fits TRBJ2-7 better, so the J call may be wrong. CDR1 and CDR2 from the germline V gene are SGHRS and YFSETQ. The CDR3 spans 15 residues. CDR3 nucleotide sequence: TGCGCCAGCAGCCCCAACGGTGGGGGAACCTACGAGCAGTACTTC. It is translated as CASSPNGGGTYEQYF.

The chain links TRBV7-2 to TRBJ1-2; the D gene is possibly TRBD1 (5 bases). V lost 5 bases, J lost 3 bases, and 13 bases lay in between. The CDR3 spans 14 residues. Per the germline V gene, CDR1 is SGHTA and CDR2 is FQGNSA. The CDR3 bases are TGTGCCAGCAGCCTCGGGGCCCTTTACTATGGCTACACCTTC. Protein product: CASSLGALYYGYTF.

This rearrangement joins TRBV4-3 to TRBJ1-1; D call uncertain. Germline lookup yields CDR1 LGHNA and CDR2 YSLEER. The CDR3 loop spans 14 amino acids. The germline V and J ends were trimmed by 1 base and 3 bases, with 9 bases remaining between them. CDR3 coding DNA: TGCGCCAGCAGCCAAGGACTTTGGGACACTGAAGCTTTCTTT. Its translation is CASSQGLWDTEAFF.

The chain recombines TRBV7-9 with TRBJ1-5; unclear D gene. Trimming removed 0 bases from V and 4 bases from J, with 10 bases in between. This CDR3 has 15 amino acids. Looked up from germline, CDR1 is SEHNR and CDR2 is FQNEAQ (reference sequence). The CDR3 coding sequence is TGTGCCAGCAGCTTAGCCGGCGGTGGGAATCAGCCCCAGCATTTT. This translates into CASSLAGGGNQPQHF.

J is TRBJ2-3 and V is TRBV5-5; TRBD1 matches at 7 bases. The germline gives CDR1 SGHKS, CDR2 YYEKEE (reference sequence). The CDR3 is 17 residues long. Trimming removed 3 bases from V and 0 bases from J; junction bases left unmatched: 10. In nucleotides, the CDR3 is TGTGCCAGCAGCTCACTGACAGGGCTCCTTAGCACAGATACGCAGTATTTT. This translates into CASSSLTGLLSTDTQYF.

This clone was observed once. This chain uses TRBV21-1 with TRBJ1-1. TRBV21-1 is a pseudogene segment. CDR3 length: 16 amino acids. The CDR3, as DNA: TGTGCCAGCAGCAAAGCAGCGGGAGGGGTCGGCACTGAAGCTTTCTTT. Protein: CASSKAAGGVGTEAFF.

Turning to this clone: Likely a read error: the CDR3 ends without its conserved phenylalanine or tryptophan. V and J are TRBV5-1 and TRBJ1-6; D uncertain. CDR3 length equals 14 residues. Per the germline V gene, CDR1 is SGHRS and CDR2 is YFSETQ. The germline V and J ends were trimmed by 0 bases and 6 bases, with 7 bases remaining between them. CDR3 coding DNA: TGCGCCAGCAGCTTGGGGCAGTTTAATTCACCCCTCCACCTT. Protein: CASSLGQFNSPLHL.

The chain uses TRBV6-4 and TRBJ2-2, with D perhaps TRBD2 (7 bases). The CDR3 has 14 amino acids. Per germline, CDR1 MRHNA and CDR2 SNTAGT. The V and J ends lost 6 bases and 1 base respectively, with 9 bases between them. In DNA, the CDR3 is TGTGCCAGCAGCGGGGGGCTGAACACCGGGGAGCTGTTTTTT. Protein product: CASSGGLNTGELFF.

The chain combines TRBV2 with TRBJ2-4; either TRBD1 or TRBD2 may fit D (5 bases each). The CDR3 has 13 residues. Germline CDR1 reads SNHLY; CDR2 reads FYNNEI. V lost 3 bases to trimming and J lost 9 bases, with 12 bases between them. The CDR3 DNA is TGTGCCAGCAGTGAGGGGGTGTACCCCATTCAGTACTTC. Its translation is CASSEGVYPIQYF.

The chain uses TRBV5-1 and TRBJ2-5; possibly TRBD2 for D (6 bases). The germline V and J ends were trimmed by 4 bases and 5 bases, with 15 bases remaining between them. CDR1 and CDR2 from the germline V gene are SGHRS and YFSETQ. This CDR3 is 14 amino acids long. CDR3 DNA sequence: TGCGCCAGCAGCCCCCGACTAGTGCGGGAGACCCAGTACTTC. It encodes CASSPRLVRETQYF.